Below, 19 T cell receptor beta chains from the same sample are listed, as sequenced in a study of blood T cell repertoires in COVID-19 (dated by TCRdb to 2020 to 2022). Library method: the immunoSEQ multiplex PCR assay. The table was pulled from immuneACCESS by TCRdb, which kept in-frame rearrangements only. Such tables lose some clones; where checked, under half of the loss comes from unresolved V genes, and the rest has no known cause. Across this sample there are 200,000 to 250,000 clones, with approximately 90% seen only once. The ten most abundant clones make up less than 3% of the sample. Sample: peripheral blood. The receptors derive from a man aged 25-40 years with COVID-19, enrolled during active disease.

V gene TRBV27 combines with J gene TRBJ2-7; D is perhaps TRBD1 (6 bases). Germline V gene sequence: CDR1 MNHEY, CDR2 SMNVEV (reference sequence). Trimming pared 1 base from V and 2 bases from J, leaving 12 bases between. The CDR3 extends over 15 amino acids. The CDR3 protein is CASSLLQGSAYEQYF. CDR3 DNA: TGTGCCAGCAGTTTATTACAGGGAAGCGCCTACGAGCAGTACTTC.

The CDR3 loop reads CASSQGRFVAYNEQFF. The CDR3 DNA reads as TGCGCCAGCAGCCAAGGGAGGTTTGTGGCCTACAATGAGCAGTTCTTC. The chain employs TRBV4-3 and TRBJ2-1, with D maybe TRBD2 (5 bases). The V and J ends lost 1 base and 2 bases respectively, with 12 bases between them. The CDR3 contains 16 residues. CDR1 and CDR2 (germline): LGHNA, YSLEER.

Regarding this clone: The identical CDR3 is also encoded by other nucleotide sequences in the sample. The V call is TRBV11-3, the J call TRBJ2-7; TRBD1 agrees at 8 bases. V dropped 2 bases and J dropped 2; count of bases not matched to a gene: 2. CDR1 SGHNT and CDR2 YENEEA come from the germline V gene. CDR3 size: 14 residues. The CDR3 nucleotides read TGTGCCAGCAGCTTACGGGACAGGCCCTACGAGCAGTACTTC. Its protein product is CASSLRDRPYEQYF.

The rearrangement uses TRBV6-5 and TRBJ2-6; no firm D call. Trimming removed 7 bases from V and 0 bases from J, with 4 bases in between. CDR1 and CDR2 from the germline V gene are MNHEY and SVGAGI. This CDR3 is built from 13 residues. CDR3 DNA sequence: TGTGCCAGCACCCTCTCTGGGGCCAACGTCCTGACTTTC. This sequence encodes CASTLSGANVLTF.

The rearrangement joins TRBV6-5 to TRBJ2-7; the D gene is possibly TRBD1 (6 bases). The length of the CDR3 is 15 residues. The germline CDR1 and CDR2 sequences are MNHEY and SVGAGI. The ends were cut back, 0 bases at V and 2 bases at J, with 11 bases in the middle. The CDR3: CASSYSGGATYEQYF. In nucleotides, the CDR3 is TGTGCCAGCAGTTACTCAGGGGGTGCGACCTACGAGCAGTACTTC.

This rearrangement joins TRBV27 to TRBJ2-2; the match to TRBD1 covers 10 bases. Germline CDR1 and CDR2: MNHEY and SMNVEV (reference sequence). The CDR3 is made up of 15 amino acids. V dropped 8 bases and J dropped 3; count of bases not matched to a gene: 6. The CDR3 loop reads CASGDRGQDTGELFF. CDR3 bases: TGTGCCAGCGGTGACAGGGGGCAAGACACCGGGGAGCTGTTTTTT.

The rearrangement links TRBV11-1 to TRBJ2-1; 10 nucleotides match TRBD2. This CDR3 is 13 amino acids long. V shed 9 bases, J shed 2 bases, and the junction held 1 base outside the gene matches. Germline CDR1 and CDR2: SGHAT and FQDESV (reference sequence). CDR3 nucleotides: TGTGCCAGTACTAGCGGGGCCTACAATGAGCAGTTCTTC. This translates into CASTSGAYNEQFF.

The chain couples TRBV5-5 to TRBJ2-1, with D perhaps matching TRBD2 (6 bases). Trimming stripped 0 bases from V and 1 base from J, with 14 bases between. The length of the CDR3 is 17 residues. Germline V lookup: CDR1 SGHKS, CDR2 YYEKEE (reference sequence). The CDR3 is CASSLAPSSGSYNEQFF. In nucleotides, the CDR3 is TGTGCCAGCAGCTTGGCCCCCTCCAGCGGGTCCTACAATGAGCAGTTCTTC.

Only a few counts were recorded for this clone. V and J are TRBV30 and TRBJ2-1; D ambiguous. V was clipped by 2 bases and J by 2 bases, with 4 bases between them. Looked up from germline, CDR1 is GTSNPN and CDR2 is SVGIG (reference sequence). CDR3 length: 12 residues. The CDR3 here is CAWSRAYNEQFF. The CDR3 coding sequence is TGTGCCTGGAGTCGGGCCTACAATGAGCAGTTCTTC.

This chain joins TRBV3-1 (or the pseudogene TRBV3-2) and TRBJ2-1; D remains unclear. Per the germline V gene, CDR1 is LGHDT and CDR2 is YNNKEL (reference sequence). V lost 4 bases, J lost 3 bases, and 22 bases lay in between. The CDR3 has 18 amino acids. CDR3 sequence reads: CASSPALSLTESYNEQFF. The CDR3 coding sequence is TGTGCCAGCAGCCCCGCGTTAAGTCTCACGGAGAGCTACAATGAGCAGTTCTTC.

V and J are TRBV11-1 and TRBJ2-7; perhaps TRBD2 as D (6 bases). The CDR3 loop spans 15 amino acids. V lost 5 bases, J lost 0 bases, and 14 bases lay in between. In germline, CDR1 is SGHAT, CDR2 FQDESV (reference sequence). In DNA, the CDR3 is TGTGCCAGCAGCCAATACCGGGACTCCTCCTACGAGCAGTACTTC. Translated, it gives CASSQYRDSSYEQYF. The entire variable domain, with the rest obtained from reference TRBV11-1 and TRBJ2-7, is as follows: EAEVAQSPRYKITEKSQAVAFWCDPISGHATLYWYRQILGQGPELLVQFQDESVVDDSQLPKDRFSAERLKGVDSTLKIQPAELGDSAMYLCASSQYRDSSYEQYFGPGTRLTVT.

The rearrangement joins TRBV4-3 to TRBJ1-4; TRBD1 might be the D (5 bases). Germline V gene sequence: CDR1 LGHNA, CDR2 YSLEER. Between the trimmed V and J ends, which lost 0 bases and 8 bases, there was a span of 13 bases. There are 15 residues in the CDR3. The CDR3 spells CASSQDWGGGEKLFF. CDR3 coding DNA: TGCGCCAGCAGCCAAGATTGGGGGGGTGGGGAAAAACTGTTTTTT.

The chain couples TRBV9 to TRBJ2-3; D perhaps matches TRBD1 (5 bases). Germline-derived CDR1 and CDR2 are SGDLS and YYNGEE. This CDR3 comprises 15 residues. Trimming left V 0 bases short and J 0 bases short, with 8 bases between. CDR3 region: CASSVGQGSTDTQYF. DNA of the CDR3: TGTGCCAGCAGCGTAGGGCAGGGAAGCACAGATACGCAGTATTTT.

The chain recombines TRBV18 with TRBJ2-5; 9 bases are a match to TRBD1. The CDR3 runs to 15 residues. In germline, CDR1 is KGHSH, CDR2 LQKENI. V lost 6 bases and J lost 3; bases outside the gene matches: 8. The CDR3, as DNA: TGTGCCAGCTCTACCACAGGGGGCTCGAAAGAGACCCAGTACTTC. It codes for CASSTTGGSKETQYF.

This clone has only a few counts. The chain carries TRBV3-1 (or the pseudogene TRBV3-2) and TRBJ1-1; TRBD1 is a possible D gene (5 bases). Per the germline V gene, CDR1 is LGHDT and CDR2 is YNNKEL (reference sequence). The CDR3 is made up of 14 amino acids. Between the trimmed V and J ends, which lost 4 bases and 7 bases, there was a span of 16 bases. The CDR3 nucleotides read TGTGCCAGCAGCCCAGGGAGGTCGGGATTTGAAGCTTTCTTT. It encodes CASSPGRSGFEAFF.

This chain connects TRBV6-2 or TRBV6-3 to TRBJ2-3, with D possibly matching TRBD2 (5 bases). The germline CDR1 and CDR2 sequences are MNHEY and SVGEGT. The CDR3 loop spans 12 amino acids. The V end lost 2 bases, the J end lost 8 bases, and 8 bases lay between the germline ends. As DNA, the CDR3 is TGTGCCAGCAGTTACAACAGCGGTACGCAGTATTTT. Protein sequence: CASSYNSGTQYF.

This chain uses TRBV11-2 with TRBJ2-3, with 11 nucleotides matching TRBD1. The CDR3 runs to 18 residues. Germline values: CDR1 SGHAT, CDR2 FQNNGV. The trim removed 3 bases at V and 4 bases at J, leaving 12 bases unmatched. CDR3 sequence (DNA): TGTGCCAGCAGCTTGGGGGTTTTTCCGGGACAGGGGGCAGATACGCAGTATTTT. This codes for CASSLGVFPGQGADTQYF.

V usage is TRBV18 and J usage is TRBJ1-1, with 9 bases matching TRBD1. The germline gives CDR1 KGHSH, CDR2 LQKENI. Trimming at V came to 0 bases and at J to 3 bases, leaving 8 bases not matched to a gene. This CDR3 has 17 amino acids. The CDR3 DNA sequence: TGTGCCAGCTCACCACCGAGGTCCGGGACAGGGTACACTGAAGCTTTCTTT. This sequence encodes CASSPPRSGTGYTEAFF.

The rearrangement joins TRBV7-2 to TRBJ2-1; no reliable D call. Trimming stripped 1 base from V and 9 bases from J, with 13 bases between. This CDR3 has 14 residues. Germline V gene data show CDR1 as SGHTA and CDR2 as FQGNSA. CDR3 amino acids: CASSLGHNGPEQFF. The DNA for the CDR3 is TGTGCCAGCAGCTTAGGACATAACGGTCCTGAGCAGTTCTTC.